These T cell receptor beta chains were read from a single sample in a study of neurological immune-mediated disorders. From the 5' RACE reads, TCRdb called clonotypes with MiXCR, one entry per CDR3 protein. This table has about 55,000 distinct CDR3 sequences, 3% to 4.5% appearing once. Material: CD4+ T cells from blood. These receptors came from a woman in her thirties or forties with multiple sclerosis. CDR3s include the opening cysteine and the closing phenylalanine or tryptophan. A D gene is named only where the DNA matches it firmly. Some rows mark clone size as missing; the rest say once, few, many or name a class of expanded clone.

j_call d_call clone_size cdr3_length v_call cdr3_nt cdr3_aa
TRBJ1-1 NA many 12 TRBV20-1 TGCAGTGCTAGAGAAGCGGACACTGAAGCTTTCTTT CSAREADTEAFF
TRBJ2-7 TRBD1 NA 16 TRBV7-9 TGTGCCAGCAGCCCCACACCGGGACAGGGACACTACGAGCAGTACTTC CASSPTPGQGHYEQYF
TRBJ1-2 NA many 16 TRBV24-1 TGTGCCACCAGTGATTCTTCGGAGCTAACTAACTATGGCTACACCTTC CATSDSSELTNYGYTF
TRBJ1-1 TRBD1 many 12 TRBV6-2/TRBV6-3 TGTGCCTCCCAAGGGGGCTTTACTGAAGCTTTCTTT CASQGGFTEAFF
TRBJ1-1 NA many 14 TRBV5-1 TGCGCCAGCAGCTTGTATGGTCAGAACACTGAAGCTTTCTTT CASSLYGQNTEAFF
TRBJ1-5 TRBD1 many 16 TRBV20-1 TGCAGTGCCAGGCCGACAGGGGGTTTCAGTGGACAGCCCCAGCATTTT CSARPTGGFSGQPQHF
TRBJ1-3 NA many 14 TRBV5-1 TGCGCCAGCAGCCCGACCTCCCCTGGAAACACCATATATTTT CASSPTSPGNTIYF
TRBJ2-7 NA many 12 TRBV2 TGTGCCAGCGCAATTGGGGCCTACGAGCAGTACTTC CASAIGAYEQYF
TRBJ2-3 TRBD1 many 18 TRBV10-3 TGTGCCATCACTCCGGGACAGGGTCGAAAAACTAGCACAGATACGCAGTATTTT CAITPGQGRKTSTDTQYF
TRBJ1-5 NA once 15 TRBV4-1 TGCGCCAGCAGCTCAAGGTTCGGGTTAAATCAGCCCCAGCATTTT CASSSRFGLNQPQHF
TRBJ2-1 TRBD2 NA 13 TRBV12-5 TGTGCTAGTGGACTAGCGGGGGGGCTCGAGCAGTTCTTC CASGLAGGLEQFF
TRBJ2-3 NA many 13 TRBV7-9 TGTGCCAGCAGCTTAGTTGAAGCTCGGACGCAGTATTTT CASSLVEARTQYF
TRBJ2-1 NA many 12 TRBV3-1 TGTGCCAGCAGCCAATATAAGGATGAGCAGTTCTTC CASSQYKDEQFF
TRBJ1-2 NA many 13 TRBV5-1 TGCGCCAGCTCTTACAGCGGGGACTATGGCTACACCTTC CASSYSGDYGYTF
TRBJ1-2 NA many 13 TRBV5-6 TGTGCCAGCAGCCTGGACTGGAACTATGGCTACACCTTC CASSLDWNYGYTF
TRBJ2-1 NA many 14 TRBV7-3 TGTGCCAGCAGCCGACGAGAGGCGGGGAATGAGCAGTTCTTC CASSRREAGNEQFF
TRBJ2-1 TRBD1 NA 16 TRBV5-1 TGCGCCATCAGCTTGGGGCCGGGACAGGGCCACAATGAGCAGTTCTTC CAISLGPGQGHNEQFF
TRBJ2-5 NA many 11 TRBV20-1 TGCAGTGTTAGATACCAAGAGACCCAGTACTTC CSVRYQETQYF